This TCR beta chain was obtained from a study of blood T cell repertoires in COVID-19. Turning to the study itself: Donors in the United States, Italy and Spain gave samples during acute or convalescent COVID-19.

Germline V gene sequence: CDR1 ENHRY, CDR2 SYGVKD. Trimming at V came to 5 bases and at J to 6 bases, leaving 6 bases not matched to a gene. This CDR3 has 16 residues. Participants were aged 18 to 89 years, lived in over 20 US areas, and enrolled virtually. Cohort allocation depended upon clinical history that participants reported. Original processing notes: Amplification from reference gene primers served as the basis for estimated nucleated cell counts. TCRdb's table, derived via immunoSEQ multiplex PCR, lists solely in-frame clones and lacks some. V and J calls and clone size are those listed in that table; D and trimming were worked out from the DNA. The data contain some 350,000 clones, less than 90% of them singletons.

The origin of this receptor is a woman younger than 45 who had recovered from COVID-19. The chain joins TRBV10-3 to TRBJ2-1; TRBD2 matches at 14 bases. The sequenced material came from PBMCs or T cells enriched from blood (not recorded which). Here the CDR3 DNA reads TGTGCCATCAGTACCGAGACTAGCGGGAGGGTCAATGAGCAGTTCTTC. As protein: CAISTETSGRVNEQFF.